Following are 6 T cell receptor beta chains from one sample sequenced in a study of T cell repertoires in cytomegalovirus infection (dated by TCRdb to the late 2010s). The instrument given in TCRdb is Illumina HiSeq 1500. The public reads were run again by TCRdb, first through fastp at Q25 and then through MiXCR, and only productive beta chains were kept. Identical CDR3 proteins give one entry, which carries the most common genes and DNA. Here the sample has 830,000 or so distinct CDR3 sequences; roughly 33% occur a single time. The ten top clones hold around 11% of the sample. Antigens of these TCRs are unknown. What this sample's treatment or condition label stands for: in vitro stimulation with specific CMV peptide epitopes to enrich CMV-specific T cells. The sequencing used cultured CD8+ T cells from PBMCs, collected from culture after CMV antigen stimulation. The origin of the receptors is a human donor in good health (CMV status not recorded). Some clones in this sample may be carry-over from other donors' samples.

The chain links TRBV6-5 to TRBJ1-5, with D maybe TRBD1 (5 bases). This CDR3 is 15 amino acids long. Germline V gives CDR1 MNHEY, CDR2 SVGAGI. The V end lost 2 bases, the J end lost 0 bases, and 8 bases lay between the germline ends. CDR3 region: CASSYGADSNQPQHF. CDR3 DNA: TGTGCCAGCAGTTACGGGGCAGATAGCAATCAGCCCCAGCATTTT.

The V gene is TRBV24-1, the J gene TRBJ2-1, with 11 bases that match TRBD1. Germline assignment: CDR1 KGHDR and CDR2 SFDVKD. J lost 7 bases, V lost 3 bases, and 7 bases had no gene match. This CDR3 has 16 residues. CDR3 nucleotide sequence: TGTGCCACCAGTGATCCCGGGACAGGGGGAAGGAATGAGCAGTTCTTC. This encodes CATSDPGTGGRNEQFF.

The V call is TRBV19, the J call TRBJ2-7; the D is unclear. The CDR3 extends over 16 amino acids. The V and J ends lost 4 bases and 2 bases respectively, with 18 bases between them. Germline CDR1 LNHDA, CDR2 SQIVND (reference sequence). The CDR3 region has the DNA TGTGCCAGTAGTAACGCCGATGTGTTAATCCCCTACGAGCAGTACTTC. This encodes CASSNADVLIPYEQYF.

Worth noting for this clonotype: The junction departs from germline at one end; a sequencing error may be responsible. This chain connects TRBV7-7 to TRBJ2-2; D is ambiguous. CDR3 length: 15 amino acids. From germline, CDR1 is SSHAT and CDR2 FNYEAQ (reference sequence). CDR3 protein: CASSPANPGTGELFF. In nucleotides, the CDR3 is TGTGCTAGCAGCCCTGCTAATCCGGGCACCGGGGAGCTGTTTTTT.

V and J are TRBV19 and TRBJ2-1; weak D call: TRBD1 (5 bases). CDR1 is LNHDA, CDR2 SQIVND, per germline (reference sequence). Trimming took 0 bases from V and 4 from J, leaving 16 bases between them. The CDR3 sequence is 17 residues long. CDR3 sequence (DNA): TGTGCCAGTAGTATAGAGGGCGACAGAGGATATTACAATGAGCAGTTCTTC. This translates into CASSIEGDRGYYNEQFF.

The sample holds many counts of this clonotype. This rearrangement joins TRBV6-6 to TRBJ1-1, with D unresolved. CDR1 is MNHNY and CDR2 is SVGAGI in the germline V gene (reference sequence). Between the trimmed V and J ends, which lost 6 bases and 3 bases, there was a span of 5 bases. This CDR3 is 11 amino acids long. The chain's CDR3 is CASRRDTEAFF. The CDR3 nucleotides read TGTGCCAGCAGACGGGACACTGAAGCTTTCTTT.